What follows is one TCR beta chain and its context. Its antigen is still unknown. Data came from immunoSEQ multiplex PCR; TCRdb stores just in-frame clones and leaves some out. The table records about 40,000 clones, 75% to 90% of them present only once. Germline V gene data show CDR1 as SNHLY and CDR2 as FYNNEI. V lost 10 bases and J lost 4; bases outside the gene matches: 8. CDR3 size: 14 residues. This entry comes from a study of T cells in localized non-small cell lung cancer. Findings of the study overall: Elevated circulating T cell density in blood was associated with longer overall survival. In uninvolved adjacent lung, T cell clonality reached its highest value, exceeding tumor. Researchers found a median approximately 55 of the top 100 tumor clones in adjacent lung. Heterogeneity is still possible, as just one tumor region was sequenced.

The chain links TRBV2 to TRBJ2-1, with 9 bases fitting TRBD2. The starting material was peripheral blood, obtained before any cancer treatment. The sequence came from a man aged 40-75 years with stage I lung adenocarcinoma. CDR3 in DNA: TGTGCCACCACCCGACTAGCGGCATACAATGAGCAGTTCTTC. It is translated as CATTRLAAYNEQFF. Together with reference TRBV2 and TRBJ2-1, the CDR3 gives the full variable domain: EPEVTQTPSHQVTQMGQEVILRCVPISNHLYFYWYRQILGQKVEFLVSFYNNEISEKSEIFDDQFSVERPDGSNFTLKIRSTKLEDSAMYFCATTRLAAYNEQFFGPGTRLTVL.